One sample yielded the 6 T cell receptor beta chains listed below, sequenced in a study of memory CD4+ T cells and cytomegalovirus serostatus. TCRdb's table, derived via immunoSEQ multiplex PCR, lists solely in-frame clones and lacks some. This sample has about 100,000 clones, with about four fifths found just once. The sort gate was single viable CD3+CD4+CD8-CD45RO+ cells for memory CD4+ T cells. The specimen sequenced was memory CD4+ T cells from blood. These TCRs come from an adult in good health and CMV-seropositive.

CDR3 in DNA: TGTGCCAGCAGCTTAGCAGCGGGAGGTCTAGAGACCCAGTACTTC. This gives the protein CASSLAAGGLETQYF. This chain joins TRBV11-3 and TRBJ2-5, with TRBD2 matching 9 bases. This CDR3 comprises 15 residues. Germline CDR1 is SGHNT and CDR2 is YENEEA. V shed 1 base and J 4 bases; nucleotides not matched to a gene: 4.

The chain combines TRBV5-1 with TRBJ2-3; 13 nucleotides align to TRBD2. Trimming at V came to 4 bases and at J to 3 bases, leaving 2 bases not matched to a gene. Germline V gene data show CDR1 as SGHRS and CDR2 as YFSETQ. The CDR3 consists of 15 residues. CDR3 sequence reads: CASSPGLAGTDTQYF. The CDR3 region has the DNA TGCGCCAGCAGCCCGGGACTAGCGGGGACAGATACGCAGTATTTT.

The chain uses TRBV27 and TRBJ1-1; the match to TRBD1 covers 10 bases. This CDR3 region has 14 residues. J gave up 3 bases and V 8 bases, and 6 bases lay outside the gene matches. Per the germline V gene, CDR1 is MNHEY and CDR2 is SMNVEV (reference sequence). CDR3 coding DNA: TGTGCCAGCGGAACCGGGACAGGGGACACTGAAGCTTTCTTT. Translating gives CASGTGTGDTEAFF.

This clone came up a few times. The chain is built from TRBV2 and TRBJ2-7; D assignment may be TRBD1 or TRBD2 (5 bases each). Germline lookup yields CDR1 SNHLY and CDR2 FYNNEI. This CDR3 has 13 residues. Trimming removed 4 bases at V and 5 bases at J, with 12 bases between. The CDR3 spells CASSGVGANEQYF. The CDR3 DNA reads as TGTGCCAGCAGTGGGGTCGGGGCAAACGAGCAGTACTTC.

The CDR3 is CASSFVAGGPVDTQYF. The CDR3 bases are TGTGCCAGCAGCTTCGTAGCGGGAGGGCCAGTGGATACGCAGTATTTT. The chain uses TRBV7-9 and TRBJ2-3; 11 nucleotides match TRBD2. J was trimmed by 6 bases and V by 3 bases; bases with no gene match: 8. Germline V gene lookup returns CDR1 SEHNR and CDR2 FQNEAQ (reference sequence). The CDR3 loop spans 16 amino acids.

The rearrangement links TRBV7-3 to TRBJ1-1, with D maybe TRBD1 (5 bases). V lost 3 bases and J lost 2, with 7 bases in between. The CDR3 runs 13 residues. Germline loops: CDR1 SGHTA, CDR2 FQGTGA. The CDR3, as DNA: TGTGCCAGCAGCTTTCAGGGAAACACTGAAGCTTTCTTT. Residues: CASSFQGNTEAFF.